A single sample gave rise to the 20 T cell receptor beta chains below, sequenced in a study of T cell responses to AZD1222 COVID-19 vaccine. Generated by immunoSEQ multiplex PCR, the TCRdb table keeps only in-frame clones and is missing some. The sample consists of 100,000 or so clones, approximately 89% of them appearing once. The sample was peripheral blood, taken 28 days after the second AZD1222 dose. Receptors were obtained from an adult who received the AZD1222 COVID-19 vaccine.

The chain is built from TRBV7-2 and TRBJ2-7, with D unclear. Germline CDR1 is SGHTA and CDR2 is FQGNSA. CDR3 length: 14 residues. Trimming removed 2 bases from V and 0 bases from J, with 8 bases in between. CDR3 amino acids: CASSLQASSYEQYF. CDR3 bases: TGTGCCAGCAGCTTACAGGCCAGCTCCTACGAGCAGTACTTC.

As for this clone: At one boundary the junction diverges from the germline segment, which might be a read error. The chain employs TRBV7-9 and TRBJ2-7; 14 bases match TRBD2. The germline gives CDR1 SEHNR, CDR2 FQNEAQ (reference sequence). The CDR3 is 19 amino acids. CDR3 in amino acids: CASRLSGTSGRPYSYEQYF. DNA of the CDR3: TGTGCCAGCCGCTTGAGCGGGACTAGCGGGAGACCCTACTCCTACGAGCAGTACTTC.

This rearrangement joins TRBV11-2 to TRBJ1-3; maybe TRBD1 (6 bases). V dropped 1 base and J dropped 2 bases, with 18 bases sitting between them. CDR1 and CDR2 from the germline V gene are SGHAT and FQNNGV. The CDR3 is 18 amino acids. In nucleotides, the CDR3 is TGTGCCAGCAGCTTAGCCTTTCGACAGGCTTATCCTGGAAACACCATATATTTT. Translation gives CASSLAFRQAYPGNTIYF.

This chain joins TRBV5-1 and TRBJ2-7; D gene uncertain. Trimming stripped 0 bases from V and 6 bases from J, with 16 bases between. Looked up from germline, CDR1 is SGHRS and CDR2 is YFSETQ. This CDR3 spans 15 amino acids. Here the CDR3 reads CASSLGNSASGEQYF. The CDR3 DNA sequence: TGCGCCAGCAGCTTGGGGAACAGCGCATCGGGCGAGCAGTACTTC.

CDR3 bases: TGTGCCAGCAGTTCCCGGGGGCCCTACGAGCAGTACTTC. It codes for CASSSRGPYEQYF. V is TRBV27 and J is TRBJ2-7, with D possibly called TRBD1 or TRBD2 (6 bases each). Germline V CDR1 and CDR2: MNHEY, SMNVEV (reference sequence). This CDR3 has 13 amino acids. V lost 4 bases and J lost 2, with 9 bases in between.

The chain employs TRBV18 and TRBJ2-3; D tentatively reads TRBD1 or TRBD2 (5 bases each). Between the trimmed V and J ends, which lost 0 bases and 1 base, there was a span of 17 bases. The CDR3 loop spans 18 amino acids. From germline, CDR1 is KGHSH and CDR2 LQKENI. The CDR3 loop is CASSPPERGRWGTDTQYF. The CDR3 DNA reads TGTGCCAGCTCACCACCGGAACGGGGCAGATGGGGCACAGATACGCAGTATTTT.

This rearrangement joins TRBV7-2 to TRBJ2-7; D possibly matches TRBD1 or TRBD2 (5 bases each). The CDR3 covers 14 residues. Trimming took off 5 bases at V and 0 bases at J, with 11 bases between the two ends. Looked up from germline, CDR1 is SGHTA and CDR2 is FQGNSA. CDR3 in amino acids: CASSLGTASYEQYF. The CDR3 DNA reads TGTGCCAGCAGCCTCGGGACGGCCTCCTACGAGCAGTACTTC.

The genes are TRBV5-5 and TRBJ1-3, with no clear D. Deletions cut 5 bases from V and 0 bases from J, with 9 bases between. Germline V gene sequence: CDR1 SGHKS, CDR2 YYEKEE (reference sequence). The CDR3 has 14 residues. The CDR3 protein is CASSSGGSGNTIYF. CDR3 nucleotide sequence: TGTGCCAGCAGTTCGGGAGGCTCTGGAAACACCATATATTTT.

V is TRBV27 and J is TRBJ2-7, with a possible D match to TRBD2 (5 bases). Germline CDR1 reads MNHEY; CDR2 reads SMNVEV (reference sequence). The CDR3 totals 14 residues. The V end was cut by 5 bases, the J end by 5 bases, with 16 bases between. The CDR3 loop reads CASSPLGAPDEQYF. The DNA of the CDR3 is TGTGCCAGCAGTCCTTTGGGAGCGCCAGACGAGCAGTACTTC.

The genes are TRBV24-1 and TRBJ2-1; 10 bases align to TRBD1. In germline, CDR1 is KGHDR, CDR2 SFDVKD. The ends lost 7 bases at V and 10 bases at J; junction bases unmatched: 12. The CDR3 extends over 15 amino acids. The CDR3 protein is CATSVPGTGAIEQFF. The CDR3 coding sequence is TGTGCCACCAGCGTTCCCGGGACAGGGGCAATCGAGCAGTTCTTC.

This rearrangement joins TRBV18 to TRBJ2-2, with no clear D. Germline CDR1 is KGHSH and CDR2 is LQKENI. CDR3 length: 13 amino acids. Trimming took off 2 bases at V and 8 bases at J, with 9 bases between the two ends. Here the CDR3 DNA reads TGTGCCAGCTCACCATTGAATGCGGGGGAGCTGTTTTTT. It specifies CASSPLNAGELFF.

This rearrangement joins TRBV6-1 to TRBJ1-1, with D perhaps TRBD1 (6 bases). V gave up 7 bases and J gave up 4 bases, with 13 bases separating them. This CDR3 comprises 13 residues. The germline gives CDR1 MNHNS, CDR2 SASEGT. This CDR3 is CASTSGVGTEAFF. The CDR3 bases are TGTGCCAGCACATCAGGGGTGGGCACTGAAGCTTTCTTT.

The genes are TRBV10-3 and TRBJ2-5, with D possibly called TRBD1 or TRBD2 (5 bases each). This CDR3 is built from 11 residues. The germline V and J ends were trimmed by 8 bases and 7 bases, with 11 bases remaining between them. Germline CDR1 reads ENHRY; CDR2 reads SYGVKD. The CDR3 reads CAIGGGGTQYF. Written as DNA, the CDR3 is TGTGCCATCGGGGGTGGGGGGACCCAGTACTTC.

The chain is built from TRBV20-1 and TRBJ1-5, with 7 bases lining up with TRBD1. The V gene end was trimmed by 3 bases and the J gene end by 2 bases; junction bases not matched to a gene: 4. Germline V gene sequence: CDR1 DFQATT, CDR2 SNEGSKA (reference sequence). This CDR3 spans 14 amino acids. CDR3 amino acids: CSASTGAGNQPQHF. CDR3 nucleotides: TGCAGTGCTAGTACAGGGGCCGGCAATCAGCCCCAGCATTTT.

V gene TRBV5-6 combines with J gene TRBJ2-2; 9 nucleotides align to TRBD2. Germline assignment: CDR1 SGHDT and CDR2 YYEEEE. This CDR3 comprises 15 residues. Trimming cost V 3 bases and J 7 bases; bases outside gene matches: 7. CDR3 region: CASSSLAGRIGELFF. The CDR3 nucleotides are TGTGCCAGCAGCTCCCTAGCGGGACGAATCGGGGAGCTGTTTTTT.

The chain couples TRBV9 to TRBJ1-1; the match to TRBD1 covers 7 bases. This CDR3 contains 14 residues. The V gene's germline CDR1 is SGDLS and CDR2 YYNGEE. Trimming removed 2 bases from V and 0 bases from J; junction bases left unmatched: 1. Written as DNA, the CDR3 is TGTGCCAGCAGCGTGACAGGGATGAACACTGAAGCTTTCTTT. It encodes CASSVTGMNTEAFF.

Points on this clone: Germline and junction disagree at one end, which may indicate a read error. This chain connects TRBV7-9 to TRBJ2-5; possible D gene TRBD1, 6 bases. This CDR3 region has 14 residues. Germline V gives CDR1 SEHNR, CDR2 FQNEAQ (reference sequence). The CDR3 loop reads CASSLSLGHLGENF. The CDR3 bases are TGTGCCAGCAGCTTAAGTCTGGGACATCTCGGGGAGAACTTC. Combining the CDR3 with reference TRBV7-9 and TRBJ2-5 gives the whole variable domain DTGVSQNPRHKITKRGQNVTFRCDPISEHNRLYWYRQTLGQGPEFLTYFQNEAQLEKSRLLSDRFSAERPKGSFSTLEIQRTEQGDSAMYLCASSLSLGHLGENFGPGTRLLVL.

The V and J genes are TRBV5-1 and TRBJ2-3; 9 positions match TRBD2. Germline V gene lookup returns CDR1 SGHRS and CDR2 YFSETQ. The CDR3 length is 14 residues. Trimming cost V 3 bases and J 5 bases; bases outside gene matches: 4. CDR3 in DNA: TGCGCCAGCAGCTCCGGACTAGCGAGAGATACGCAGTATTTT. This encodes CASSSGLARDTQYF.

This clone was seen more than once but under ten times. The rearrangement links TRBV2 to TRBJ2-3; 15 positions match TRBD2. Germline loops: CDR1 SNHLY, CDR2 FYNNEI. The length of the CDR3 is 15 residues. With V trimmed by 2 bases and J by 8 bases, 2 bases remained unmatched. In DNA form, the CDR3 reads TGTGCCAGCAGTGAAAGGACTAGCGGGGGGGGTACGCAGTATTTT. It codes for CASSERTSGGGTQYF.

V is TRBV9 and J is TRBJ1-3; D is unclear. CDR3 length: 16 residues. CDR1 and CDR2 from the germline V gene are SGDLS and YYNGEE. V gave up 4 bases and J gave up 0 bases, with 14 bases separating them. The CDR3 bases are TGTGCCAGCAGCTTTGGAACAGCCGCCTCTGGAAACACCATATATTTT. Translation: CASSFGTAASGNTIYF.